This T cell receptor beta chain was identified in a study of Ad26.COV2.S vaccination and SARS-CoV-2 variants. Whole-study findings and limits: The authors reported substantial breadth in spike-specific CD8+ and CD4+ T cell responses after vaccination.

Data came from immunoSEQ multiplex PCR; TCRdb stores just in-frame clones and leaves some out. The top ten hold around 1.8% of the sample, which has a few hundred thousand clones, approximately 92% seen once. The treatment is: some 20 received Ad26.COV2.S at low or high dose, single or two shots; 5 received placebo; per-sample allocation not given. Specimen acquisition occurred on day 63 following the initial vaccine or placebo injection. Notes on this clone: As yet, its antigen is unknown.

V was clipped by 2 bases and J by 5 bases; unmatched bases: 8. This CDR3 has 15 residues. CDR1 is MNHEY, CDR2 SMNVEV, per germline (reference sequence). The chain carries TRBV27 and TRBJ2-7, with TRBD1 identical over 8 bases. The specimen comprised peripheral blood, sampled in a trial of Ad26.COV2.S vaccine versus placebo. The TCR sequence derives from a person between 18 and 59 years old who received the Ad26.COV2.S COVID-19 vaccine or a placebo. CDR3 nucleotide sequence: TGTGCCAGCAGTTTAGATTGGACAGGGTCCCACGAGCAGTACTTC. Translated, it gives CASSLDWTGSHEQYF.